The T cell receptor (beta chain) under discussion was sequenced for a study of vaccination and CD4 T cells after COVID-19. Treatment in this sample: approximately nine-day PBMC culture with coronavirus spike peptide pools or control peptides (ViraFEST assay). The culture of roughly 2 million PBMCs per well included about 11 IU/ml IL-2 and around 11 ug/ml peptide pools. The CDR3 is 18 residues long. Germline V CDR1 and CDR2: MRHNA, SNTAGT. The trim removed 2 bases at V and 1 base at J, leaving 13 bases unmatched. Cultured CD4+ T cells had their DNA profiled by the Oncomine TCR Beta short-read assay. From CD4+ T cells that had been cultured, genomic DNA was extracted. Each CDR3 protein gets one entry after TCRdb re-called the PCR reads with MiXCR. Of roughly 4,000 distinct CDR3 sequences in the sample, less than 50% were seen once. On this clonotype: Its target is unknown.

The V and J genes are TRBV6-4 and TRBJ1-1; 7 nucleotides match TRBD1. The clonotype originates from a human donor who had recovered from COVID-19. The sequenced material came from CD4+ T cells from blood, cultured in vitro. The CDR3 DNA reads TGTGCCAGCAGTGACGAGAGGGGGACAGATTATCCGAACACTGAAGCTTTCTTT. Protein sequence: CASSDERGTDYPNTEAFF.